Below, one T cell receptor (beta chain) is given with its context. The antigen is undetermined. The library targeted TCRbeta and was prepared with unique molecular identifiers. MiXCR, run by TCRdb on the PCR reads, gives a single entry per CDR3 protein. The sample lists some 200,000 distinct CDR3 sequences, roughly 7.1% occurring once. The record originates from a study of T-cell reconstitution after alpha-beta-depleted transplantation in children. Broader study findings: Certain patients had high TCRbeta diversity at day 60, and it came from recipient T cells and thymic progenitors that survived. Where alpha-beta T cells came from about two months after transplant was reportedly several hundred expanded graft clones. A year had passed since transplant, and T-cell counts and diversity by then came mostly from newly produced T cells.

This CDR3 region has 11 residues. Germline CDR1 reads DFQATT; CDR2 reads SNEGSKA (reference sequence). Trimming removed 7 bases from V and 5 bases from J, with 11 bases in between. The origin of this receptor is a boy between 2 and 10 years old with acute lymphoblastic leukemia, due to receive a stem cell transplant. The rearrangement links TRBV20-1 to TRBJ2-5, with a possible D match to TRBD2 (5 bases). The starting material was PBMCs, obtained before TCRalphabeta/CD19-depleted stem cell transplant. The CDR3 DNA reads TGCAGTGTGGAGGCCGTGGAGACCCAGTACTTC. Translation gives CSVEAVETQYF.